This T cell receptor beta chain was profiled in a study of CD8 T cells in Susac syndrome. General study points: The CD4+ T cell repertoires from Susac syndrome exhibited no clonal expansion.

Random hexamers were used to reverse transcribe the RNA input (about 0.45 to 1 ug). The TCR beta CDR3 was amplified by immunoSEQ multiplex PCR across 54 Vbeta, 13 Jbeta. TCRdb reprocessed the immunoSEQ multiplex PCR reads with MiXCR, giving one entry per CDR3 protein. Among tens of thousands of distinct CDR3 sequences listed, 93% were seen once. CD8+ and CD4+ T cells from blood underwent TCR beta sequencing. The CD8+ and CD4+ T cells were isolated magnetically using a negative isolation approach, whereas the TEMRA cells were enriched by FACS. Concerning this clonotype itself: Its antigen is unknown.

This CDR3 comprises 12 residues. Germline V gene lookup returns CDR1 SGHTA and CDR2 FQGTGA. The V and J ends lost 5 bases and 8 bases respectively, with 10 bases between them. This chain uses TRBV7-3 with TRBJ2-1; D not certain. The clonotype originates from a human donor with Susac syndrome. Material: CD4+ T cells from PBMCs. In nucleotides, the CDR3 is TGTGCCAGCAGCGCTAATAAGGATGAGCAGTTCTTC. Its protein is CASSANKDEQFF.